This T cell receptor beta chain was observed in a study of cytomegalovirus exposure and HLA in healthy donors. The wider study: Most donors, roughly 84% of approximately 400 genotyped, fell in the Caucasian-associated ancestry cluster.

This PCR relied on a set of 60 Vbeta primers and 13 Jbeta primers. TCRdb's copy holds only in-frame clones and misses some; the assay was immunoSEQ multiplex PCR. The sample includes around 50,000 clones, about three quarters seen only once; the top ten take 8.1%. Notes on this clone: The target antigen is unknown.

Whole-study findings and limits: Reportedly, fewer N-insertions than the approximately 700-donor mean appeared in an Asian-associated ancestry cluster in a later analysis. Researchers had no immune exposure information except CMV serostatus available. A few of the chains that were CMV-associated were confirmed in vitro to be specific for CMV antigens.

The receptor was derived from a young man in good health and CMV-seropositive. The sample was PBMCs.

The CDR3 loop reads CASSLSLGDYEQYF. The DNA of the CDR3 is TGTGCCAGCAGCTTAAGTCTGGGAGACTACGAGCAGTACTTC. The V gene is TRBV7-9, the J gene TRBJ2-7, with a tentative D call TRBD2 (5 bases). This CDR3 spans 14 amino acids. The germline gives CDR1 SEHNR, CDR2 FQNEAQ (reference sequence). The V gene lost 2 bases and the J gene lost 3 bases, with 11 bases spanning the gap.